Listed below are T cell receptor beta chains from one sample, sequenced in a study of control samples from healthy donors and cancer patients. The method was immunoSEQ multiplex PCR; TCRdb's version includes in-frame clones alone and lacks a portion of them. The repertoire holds 55,000 to 90,000 clones, with about 80% as singletons. Sequenced material: blood. The receptors originated from a man between 50 and 59 years old in good health. Both conserved end residues are part of each CDR3. A D gene is named only where the DNA matches it firmly. Expanded clones get a size class; other rows say once, few or many, or leave the size out.

j_gene | d_gene | abundance | v_gene | CDR3aa | CDR3nt
TRBJ1-1 | NA | NA | TRBV28 | CASRLEGTASFF | TGTGCCAGCAGGCTCGAGGGCACTGCTTCTTTCTTT
TRBJ1-4 | NA | NA | TRBV10-1 | CASSEEGKATNEKLFF | TGCGCCAGCAGTGAGGAGGGGAAGGCAACTAATGAAAAACTGTTTTTT
TRBJ2-7 | NA | NA | TRBV3-1/TRBV3-2 | CASSQELYTGNYEQYF | TGTGCCAGCAGCCAGGAACTCTATACAGGGAACTACGAGCAGTACTTC
TRBJ1-1 | NA | NA | TRBV6-5 | CASSSRGPMNTEAFF | TGTGCCAGCAGTTCCAGGGGACCCATGAACACTGAAGCTTTCTTT
TRBJ1-3 | NA | few | TRBV7-6 | CASSLGVDSGNTIYF | TGTGCCAGCAGCTTAGGCGTAGACTCTGGAAACACCATATATTTT
TRBJ1-3 | NA | NA | TRBV7-6 | CASSSVEGLGNTIYF | TGTGCCAGCAGCTCTGTGGAAGGGCTTGGAAACACCATATATTTT
TRBJ2-7 | TRBD2 | NA | TRBV29-1 | CSVAGKEGLARHEQYF | TGCAGCGTGGCCGGAAAAGAGGGACTAGCGCGGCACGAGCAGTACTTC
TRBJ1-2 | NA | NA | TRBV5-8 | CASSLTGMNGYTF | TGTGCCAGCAGCCTTACAGGGATGAATGGCTACACCTTC
TRBJ2-2 | NA | NA | TRBV24-1 | CATNRVSDGELFF | TGTGCCACCAACAGGGTCTCGGACGGGGAGCTGTTTTTT
TRBJ2-7 | NA | NA | TRBV6-1 | CASSERQLSSYEQYF | TGTGCCAGCAGTGAAAGACAGCTCAGCTCCTACGAGCAGTACTTC
TRBJ1-2 | NA | NA | TRBV3-1/TRBV3-2 | CASSQAGSYGYTF | TGTGCCAGCAGCCAAGCGGGTAGTTATGGCTACACCTTC
TRBJ2-5 | NA | NA | TRBV27 | CASSLRGQVTRGAQYF | TGTGCCAGCAGTTTAAGAGGCCAGGTTACCAGGGGGGCCCAGTACTTC
TRBJ1-2 | NA | NA | TRBV9 | CASRSSGYGYTF | TGTGCCAGCAGGTCCTCGGGCTATGGCTACACCTTC
TRBJ1-2 | NA | NA | TRBV15 | CATSKGHDYGYTF | TGTGCCACCAGCAAAGGACACGACTATGGCTACACCTTC
TRBJ2-7 | NA | NA | TRBV10-1 | CASSSSAGYEQYF | TGCGCCAGCAGTTCTAGCGCTGGGTACGAGCAGTACTTC
TRBJ2-3 | TRBD1 | NA | TRBV4-2 | CASSLEGGGTDTQYF | TGTGCCAGCAGCCTAGAAGGGGGCGGCACAGATACGCAGTATTTT
TRBJ2-6 | NA | few | TRBV6-2/TRBV6-3 | CASSFGGANVLTF | TGTGCCAGCAGTTTTGGTGGGGCCAACGTCCTGACTTTC
TRBJ2-3 | TRBD2 | NA | TRBV6-5 | CASSYAGLAGSDTQYF | TGTGCCAGCAGTTACGCGGGACTAGCGGGATCAGATACGCAGTATTTT
TRBJ1-3 | NA | NA | TRBV7-6 | CASSLDSISGNTIYF | TGTGCCAGCAGCTTAGACAGCATATCTGGAAACACCATATATTTT
TRBJ1-5 | TRBD1 | once | TRBV13 | CASSLGSGTGTNQPQHF | TGTGCCAGCAGCCTTGGCTCCGGGACAGGAACCAATCAGCCCCAGCATTTT
TRBJ1-5 | NA | NA | TRBV4-1 | CASSPIGGQPQHF | TGCGCCAGCAGCCCGATTGGGGGGCAGCCCCAGCATTTT
TRBJ1-6 | TRBD1 | NA | TRBV30 | CAWSVGDRTNSPLHF | TGTGCCTGGAGTGTAGGGGACAGAACTAATTCACCCCTCCACTTT
TRBJ1-1 | TRBD1 | NA | TRBV19 | CASSEGANLAGTEAFF | TGTGCCAGTAGTGAGGGGGCTAACCTAGCCGGAACTGAAGCTTTCTTT